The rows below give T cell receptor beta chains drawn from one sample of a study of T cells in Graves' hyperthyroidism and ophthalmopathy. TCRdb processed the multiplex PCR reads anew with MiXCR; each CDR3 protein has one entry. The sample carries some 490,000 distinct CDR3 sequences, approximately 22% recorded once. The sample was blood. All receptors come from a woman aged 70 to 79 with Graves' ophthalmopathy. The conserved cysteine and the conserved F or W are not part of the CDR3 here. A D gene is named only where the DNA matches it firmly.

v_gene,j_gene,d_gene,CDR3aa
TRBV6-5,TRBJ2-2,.,ASSYGRGSNTGELF
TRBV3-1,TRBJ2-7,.,ASSQLAKPSYEQY
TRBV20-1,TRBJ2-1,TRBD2,SGTGLAGVSSYNEQF
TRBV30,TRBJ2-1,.,AWSSFPGDTLNEQF
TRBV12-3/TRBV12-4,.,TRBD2,ASRGSGRGNEQY
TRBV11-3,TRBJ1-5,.,ASSPQPRGGQPQH
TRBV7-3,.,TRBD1,ASSKQGDEQF
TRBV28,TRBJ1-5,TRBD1,ASSLGQGAEYSNQPQH
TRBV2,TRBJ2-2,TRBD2,ASSPLAGDTGELF
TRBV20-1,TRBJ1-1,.,SASWGNTEAF
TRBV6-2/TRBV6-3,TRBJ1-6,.,ASSPRPAVRLGSPLH
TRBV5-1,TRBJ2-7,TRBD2,ASKPSGSGEQY
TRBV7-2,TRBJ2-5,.,ASSGGWTSPVGTQY
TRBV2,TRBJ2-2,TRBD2,ASSGTSAAVTGELF
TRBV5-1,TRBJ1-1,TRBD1,ASSPGQWYTEAF
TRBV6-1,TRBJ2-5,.,ASSEGVSQY
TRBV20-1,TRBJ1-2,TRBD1,SARDFRDRDGYT
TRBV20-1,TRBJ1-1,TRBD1,SAMGRDRGYNEAF
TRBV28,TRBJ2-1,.,ASRRERVRNEQF
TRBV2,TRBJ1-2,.,ASSGTARYSYT
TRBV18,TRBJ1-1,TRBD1,ASSPSRGKTEAF
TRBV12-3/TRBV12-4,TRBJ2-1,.,ASSLLSHEQF
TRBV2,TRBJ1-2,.,ASSDREINYGYT
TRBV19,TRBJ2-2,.,ASSIGFYTGELF
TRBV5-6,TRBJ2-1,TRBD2,ASSFSGPSSYNEQF
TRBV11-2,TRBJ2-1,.,ASSPPGKNEEQF
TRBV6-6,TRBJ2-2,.,ASSYPGPLVLF
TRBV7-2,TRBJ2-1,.,ASSLEGGGGEQF
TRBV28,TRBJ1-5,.,ASSFQGVGNQPQH
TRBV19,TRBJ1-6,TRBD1,ASSKWGQGNSPLH
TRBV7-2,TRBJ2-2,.,ASSFSSSGTGELF
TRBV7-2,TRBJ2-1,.,ASSYGAYNEQF
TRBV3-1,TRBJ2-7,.,ASSHREGPYEQY
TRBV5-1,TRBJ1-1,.,ASSLIPGLEGTEAF
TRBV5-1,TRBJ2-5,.,ASSQGAGGPETQY
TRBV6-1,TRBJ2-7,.,ASSRQGLTYEQY
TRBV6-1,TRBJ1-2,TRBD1,ASSRTDRGTSYGYT
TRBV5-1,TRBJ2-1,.,ASSVSGTAYNEQF
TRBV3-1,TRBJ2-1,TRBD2,ASSQGTSGSLREQF
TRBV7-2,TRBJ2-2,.,ASSLTTGELF
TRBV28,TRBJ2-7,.,ASSFLLYEQY